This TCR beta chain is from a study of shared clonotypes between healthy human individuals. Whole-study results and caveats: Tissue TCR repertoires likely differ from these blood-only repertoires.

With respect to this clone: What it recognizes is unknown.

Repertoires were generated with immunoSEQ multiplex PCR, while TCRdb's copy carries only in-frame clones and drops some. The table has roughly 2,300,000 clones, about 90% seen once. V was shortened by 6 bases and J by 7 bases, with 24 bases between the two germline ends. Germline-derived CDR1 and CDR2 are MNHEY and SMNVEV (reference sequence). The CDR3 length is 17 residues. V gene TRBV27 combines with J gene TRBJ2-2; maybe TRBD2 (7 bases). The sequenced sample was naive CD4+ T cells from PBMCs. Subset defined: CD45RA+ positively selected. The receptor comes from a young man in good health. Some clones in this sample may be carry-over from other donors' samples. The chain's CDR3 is CASSPLSGGALDGELFF. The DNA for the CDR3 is TGTGCCAGCAGCCCCCTCTCGGGGGGCGCGCTTGACGGGGAGCTGTTTTTT.